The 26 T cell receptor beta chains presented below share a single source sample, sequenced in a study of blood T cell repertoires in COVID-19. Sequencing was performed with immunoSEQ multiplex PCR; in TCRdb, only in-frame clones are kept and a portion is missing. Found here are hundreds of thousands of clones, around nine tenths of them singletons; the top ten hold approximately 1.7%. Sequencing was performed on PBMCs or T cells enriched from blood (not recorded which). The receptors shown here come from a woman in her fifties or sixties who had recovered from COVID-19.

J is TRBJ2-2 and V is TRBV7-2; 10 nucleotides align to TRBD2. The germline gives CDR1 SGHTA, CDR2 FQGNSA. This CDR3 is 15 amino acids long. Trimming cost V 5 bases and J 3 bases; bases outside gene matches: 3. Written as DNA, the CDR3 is TGTGCCAGCAGCGTACTAGCGGGACACACCGGGGAGCTGTTTTTT. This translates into CASSVLAGHTGELFF. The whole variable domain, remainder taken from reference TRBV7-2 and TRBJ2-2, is GAGVSQSPSNKVTEKGKDVELRCDPISGHTALYWYRQSLGQGLEFLIYFQGNSAPDKSGLPSDRFSAERTGGSVSTLTIQRTQQEDSAVYLCASSVLAGHTGELFFGEGSRLTVL.

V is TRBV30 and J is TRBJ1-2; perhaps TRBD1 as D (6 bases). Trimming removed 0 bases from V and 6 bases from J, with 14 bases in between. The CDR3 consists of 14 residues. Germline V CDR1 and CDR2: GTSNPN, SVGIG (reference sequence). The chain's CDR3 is CAWSVIRGADGYTF. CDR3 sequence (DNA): TGTGCCTGGAGTGTAATCCGGGGGGCGGATGGCTACACCTTC.

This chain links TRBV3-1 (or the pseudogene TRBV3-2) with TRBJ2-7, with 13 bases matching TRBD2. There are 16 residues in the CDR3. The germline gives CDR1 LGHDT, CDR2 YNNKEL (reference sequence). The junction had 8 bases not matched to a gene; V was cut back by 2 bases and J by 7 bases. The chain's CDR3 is CASSQPGLAGPGEQYF. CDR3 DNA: TGTGCCAGCAGCCAACCGGGACTAGCGGGGCCTGGGGAGCAGTACTTC.

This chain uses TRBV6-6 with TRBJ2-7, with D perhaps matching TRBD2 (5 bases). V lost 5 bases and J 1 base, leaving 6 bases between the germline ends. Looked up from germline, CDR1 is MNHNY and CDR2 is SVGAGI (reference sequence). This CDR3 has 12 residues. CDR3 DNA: TGTGCCAGCAGTCCGGGGTCCTACGAGCAGTACTTC. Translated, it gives CASSPGSYEQYF.

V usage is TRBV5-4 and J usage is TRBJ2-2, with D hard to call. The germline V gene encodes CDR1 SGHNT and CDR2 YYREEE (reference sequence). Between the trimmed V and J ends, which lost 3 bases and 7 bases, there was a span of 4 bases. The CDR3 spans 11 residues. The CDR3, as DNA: TGTGCCAGCAGCTCCGGCGGGGAGCTGTTTTTT. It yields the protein CASSSGGELFF.

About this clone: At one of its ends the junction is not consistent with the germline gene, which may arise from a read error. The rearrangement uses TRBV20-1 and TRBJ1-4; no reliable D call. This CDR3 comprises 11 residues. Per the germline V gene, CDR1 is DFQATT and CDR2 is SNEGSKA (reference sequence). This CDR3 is CSARDSAVNVF. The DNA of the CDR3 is TGCAGTGCTAGAGATTCGGCGGTTAACGTTTTT.

Here the CDR3 DNA reads TGTGCCAGCAGCGTCGGGACAGGGACTGGCTACACCTTC. It encodes CASSVGTGTGYTF. The chain couples TRBV9 to TRBJ1-2; 9 bases are a match to TRBD1. V gave up 2 bases and J gave up 7 bases; unmatched junction bases: 3. This CDR3 is 13 amino acids long. CDR1 and CDR2 (germline): SGDLS, YYNGEE.

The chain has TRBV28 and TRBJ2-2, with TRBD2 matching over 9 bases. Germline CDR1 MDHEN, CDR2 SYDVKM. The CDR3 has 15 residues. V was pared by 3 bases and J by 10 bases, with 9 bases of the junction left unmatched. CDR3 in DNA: TGTGCCAGCAGTTTGGTACCGGGACTAGCTTTGGAGCTGTTTTTT. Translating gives CASSLVPGLALELFF.

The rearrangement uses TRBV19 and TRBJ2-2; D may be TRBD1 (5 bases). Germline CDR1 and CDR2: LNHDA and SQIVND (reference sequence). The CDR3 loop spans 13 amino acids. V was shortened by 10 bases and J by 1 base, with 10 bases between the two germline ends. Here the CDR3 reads CATHTGNTGELFF. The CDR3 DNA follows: TGTGCCACCCATACAGGGAACACCGGGGAGCTGTTTTTT.

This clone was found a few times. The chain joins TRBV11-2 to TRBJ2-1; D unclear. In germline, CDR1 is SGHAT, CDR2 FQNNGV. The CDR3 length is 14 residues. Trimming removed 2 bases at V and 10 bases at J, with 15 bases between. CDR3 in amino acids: CASSLSVAAVEQFF. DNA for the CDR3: TGTGCCAGCAGCTTAAGCGTGGCGGCGGTAGAGCAGTTCTTC.

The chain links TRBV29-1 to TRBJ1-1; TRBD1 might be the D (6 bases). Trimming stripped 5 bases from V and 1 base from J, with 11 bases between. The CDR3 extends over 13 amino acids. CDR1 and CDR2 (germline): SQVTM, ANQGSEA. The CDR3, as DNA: TGCAGCGTTTCAGGGGAGAAGAACACTGAAGCTTTCTTT. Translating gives CSVSGEKNTEAFF.

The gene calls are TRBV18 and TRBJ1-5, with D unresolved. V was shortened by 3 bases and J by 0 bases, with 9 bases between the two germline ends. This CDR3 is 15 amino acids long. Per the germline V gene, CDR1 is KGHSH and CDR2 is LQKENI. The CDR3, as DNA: TGTGCCAGCTCACCCCCAGGCTATAGCAATCAGCCCCAGCATTTT. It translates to CASSPPGYSNQPQHF. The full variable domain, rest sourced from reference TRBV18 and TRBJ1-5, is NAGVMQNPRHLVRRRGQEARLRCSPMKGHSHVYWYRQLPEEGLKFMVYLQKENIIDESGMPKERFSAEFPKEGPSILRIQQVVRGDSAAYFCASSPPGYSNQPQHFGDGTRLSIL.

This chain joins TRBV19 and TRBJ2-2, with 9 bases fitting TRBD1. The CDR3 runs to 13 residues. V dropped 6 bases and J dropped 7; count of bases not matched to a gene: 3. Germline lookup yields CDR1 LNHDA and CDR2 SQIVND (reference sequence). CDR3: CASRLTGGGELFF. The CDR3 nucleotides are TGTGCCAGTAGGCTGACAGGGGGCGGGGAGCTGTTTTTT.

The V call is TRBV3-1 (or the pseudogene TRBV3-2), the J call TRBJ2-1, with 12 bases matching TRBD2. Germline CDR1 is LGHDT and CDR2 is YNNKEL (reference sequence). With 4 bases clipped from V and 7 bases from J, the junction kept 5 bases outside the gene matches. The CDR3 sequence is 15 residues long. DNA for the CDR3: TGTGCCAGCAGCCTTCGACTAGCGGGAGCGAATGAGCAGTTCTTC. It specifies CASSLRLAGANEQFF.

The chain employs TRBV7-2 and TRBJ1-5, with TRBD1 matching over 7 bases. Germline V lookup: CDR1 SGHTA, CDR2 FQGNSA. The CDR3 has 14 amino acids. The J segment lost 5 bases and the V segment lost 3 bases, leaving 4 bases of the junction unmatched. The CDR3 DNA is TGTGCCAGCAGCTTTCGACAGGGCCATCAGCCCCAGCATTTT. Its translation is CASSFRQGHQPQHF.

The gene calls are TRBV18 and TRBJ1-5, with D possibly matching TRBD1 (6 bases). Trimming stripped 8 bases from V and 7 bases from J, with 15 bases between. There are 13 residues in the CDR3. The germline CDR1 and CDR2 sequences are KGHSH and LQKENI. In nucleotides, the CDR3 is TGTGCCAGCCGGGGGGGGGCTGAACAGCCCCAGCATTTT. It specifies CASRGGAEQPQHF.

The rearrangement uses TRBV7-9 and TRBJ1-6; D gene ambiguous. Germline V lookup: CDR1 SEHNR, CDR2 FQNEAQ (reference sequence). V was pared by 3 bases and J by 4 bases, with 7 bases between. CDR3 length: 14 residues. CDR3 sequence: CASSFDSYNSPLHF. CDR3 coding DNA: TGTGCCAGCAGCTTCGACTCTTATAATTCACCCCTCCACTTT.

The CDR3 loop reads CASSLEAGQHNEQFF. The DNA for the CDR3 is TGTGCCAGCAGCTTAGAGGCAGGTCAGCACAATGAGCAGTTCTTC. This sequence joins TRBV7-9 and TRBJ2-1; the D is unclear. This CDR3 has 15 residues. Germline V gene sequence: CDR1 SEHNR, CDR2 FQNEAQ (reference sequence). Between the trimmed V and J ends, which lost 1 base and 5 bases, there was a span of 12 bases.

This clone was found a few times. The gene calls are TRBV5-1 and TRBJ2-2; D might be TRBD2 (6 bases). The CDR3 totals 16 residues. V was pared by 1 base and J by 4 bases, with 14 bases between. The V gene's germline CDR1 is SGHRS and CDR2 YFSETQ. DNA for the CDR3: TGCGCCAGCAGCTTGAGTGCTGGGGGAGGCACCGGGGAGCTGTTTTTT. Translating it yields CASSLSAGGGTGELFF.

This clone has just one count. CDR3 protein: CASSLTGNGNTIYF. Here the CDR3 DNA reads TGCGCCAGCAGCTTGACAGGGAATGGAAACACCATATATTTT. The J gene is TRBJ1-3, the V gene TRBV5-1; D may be TRBD1 (6 bases). The CDR3 has 14 amino acids. The germline V and J ends were trimmed by 1 base and 3 bases, with 8 bases remaining between them. Germline CDR1 reads SGHRS; CDR2 reads YFSETQ.

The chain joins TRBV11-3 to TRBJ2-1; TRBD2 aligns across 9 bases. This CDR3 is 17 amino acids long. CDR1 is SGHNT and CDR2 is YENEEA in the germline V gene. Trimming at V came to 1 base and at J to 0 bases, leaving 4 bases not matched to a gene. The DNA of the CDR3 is TGTGCCAGCAGCTTAGGCCTAGCGGGAACCTCCTACAATGAGCAGTTCTTC. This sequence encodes CASSLGLAGTSYNEQFF.

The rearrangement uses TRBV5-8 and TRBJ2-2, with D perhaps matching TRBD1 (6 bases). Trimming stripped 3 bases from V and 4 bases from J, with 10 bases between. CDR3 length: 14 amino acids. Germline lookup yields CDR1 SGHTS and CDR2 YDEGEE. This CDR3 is CASSWRQVTGELFF. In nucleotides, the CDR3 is TGTGCCAGCAGCTGGAGACAGGTCACCGGGGAGCTGTTTTTT.

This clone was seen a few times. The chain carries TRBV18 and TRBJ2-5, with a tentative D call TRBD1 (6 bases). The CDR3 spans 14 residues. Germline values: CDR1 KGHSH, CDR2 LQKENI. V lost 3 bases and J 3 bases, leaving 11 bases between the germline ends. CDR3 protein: CASSPWAGEETQYF. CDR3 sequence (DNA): TGTGCCAGCTCACCTTGGGCAGGGGAAGAGACCCAGTACTTC.

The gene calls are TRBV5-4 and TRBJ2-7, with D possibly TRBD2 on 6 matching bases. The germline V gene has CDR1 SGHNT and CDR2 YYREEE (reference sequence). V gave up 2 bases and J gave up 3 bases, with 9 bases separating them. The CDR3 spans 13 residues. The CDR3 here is CASSFAGNYEQYF. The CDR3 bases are TGTGCCAGCAGCTTTGCGGGGAACTACGAGCAGTACTTC.

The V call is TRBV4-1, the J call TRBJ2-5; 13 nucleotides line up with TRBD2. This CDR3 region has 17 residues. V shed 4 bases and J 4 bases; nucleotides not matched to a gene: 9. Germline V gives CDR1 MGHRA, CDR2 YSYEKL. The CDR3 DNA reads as TGCGCCAGCAGCCCACAAAAGGGACTAGCGGGAAGAGAGACCCAGTACTTC. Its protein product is CASSPQKGLAGRETQYF.

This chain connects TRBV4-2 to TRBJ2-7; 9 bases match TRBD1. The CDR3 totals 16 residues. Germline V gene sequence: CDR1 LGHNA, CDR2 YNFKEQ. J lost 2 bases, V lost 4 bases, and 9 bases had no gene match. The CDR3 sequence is CASSPRVGTGTYEQYF. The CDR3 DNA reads TGTGCCAGCAGCCCGCGGGTGGGGACAGGGACCTACGAGCAGTACTTC.